This entry lists 19 T cell receptor beta chains sequenced from one sample in a study of blood T cell repertoires in COVID-19. Libraries were prepared by immunoSEQ multiplex PCR; TCRdb keeps only in-frame clonotypes and omits some of them. The sample yields 470,000 or so clones, around nine tenths seen once. Sequenced material: peripheral blood. The receptors shown here come from a woman in her 30s with acute or convalescent COVID-19.

The chain has TRBV7-2 and TRBJ2-7, with 8 positions matching TRBD2. This CDR3 comprises 16 residues. CDR1 is SGHTA, CDR2 FQGNSA, per germline. V was pared by 4 bases and J by 0 bases, with 8 bases of the junction left unmatched. CDR3 protein: CASSSAAGGNSYEQYF. In DNA, the CDR3 is TGTGCCAGCAGCTCGGCCGCGGGGGGAAACTCCTACGAGCAGTACTTC.

V and J are TRBV3-1 (or the pseudogene TRBV3-2) and TRBJ2-7, with 8 bases aligning to TRBD1. The CDR3 runs to 15 residues. Looked up from germline, CDR1 is LGHDT and CDR2 is YNNKEL (reference sequence). The V segment lost 4 bases and the J segment 7 bases; nucleotides outside the gene matches: 12. DNA for the CDR3: TGTGCCAGCAGCCCGTGGTTCTCCACAGGGGGGGAGCAGTACTTC. Protein sequence: CASSPWFSTGGEQYF.

The CDR3 bases are TGTGCCAGTAGTATGCCCGGGTGGAGCAATCAGCCCCAGCATTTT. Encoded protein: CASSMPGWSNQPQHF. The chain combines TRBV19 with TRBJ1-5; D is undetermined. Trimming took off 3 bases at V and 1 base at J, with 10 bases between the two ends. There are 15 residues in the CDR3. Looked up from germline, CDR1 is LNHDA and CDR2 is SQIVND (reference sequence).

The rearrangement joins TRBV3-1 (or the pseudogene TRBV3-2) to TRBJ2-3; D unclear. Germline V lookup: CDR1 LGHDT, CDR2 YNNKEL (reference sequence). This CDR3 has 14 residues. The V end lost 0 bases, the J end lost 1 base, and 5 bases lay between the germline ends. The CDR3: CASSQDRGTDTQYF. The CDR3 nucleotides are TGTGCCAGCAGCCAAGATCGCGGCACAGATACGCAGTATTTT.

This clone has only one observation. The J gene is TRBJ2-3, the V gene TRBV5-5; 7 bases line up with TRBD2. The CDR3 loop spans 14 amino acids. V shed 6 bases and J 5 bases; nucleotides not matched to a gene: 9. Germline V gene sequence: CDR1 SGHKS, CDR2 YYEKEE (reference sequence). The CDR3 nucleotides read TGTGCCAGCATCATGTTAGGGGAGGGAGATACGCAGTATTTT. This codes for CASIMLGEGDTQYF.

The chain recombines TRBV7-2 with TRBJ2-7; D may be TRBD2 (6 bases). This CDR3 region has 15 residues. CDR1 and CDR2 (germline): SGHTA, FQGNSA. Trimming took off 0 bases at V and 3 bases at J, with 12 bases between the two ends. CDR3 nucleotides: TGTGCCAGCAGCTTAGCTGTGGCGGGGTACTACGAGCAGTACTTC. Its translation: CASSLAVAGYYEQYF.

The V gene is TRBV6-5, the J gene TRBJ2-5; 12 bases agree with TRBD2. The CDR3 runs 15 residues. Germline V gene sequence: CDR1 MNHEY, CDR2 SVGAGI. V was clipped by 8 bases and J by 7 bases; unmatched bases: 11. Here the CDR3 DNA reads TGTGCCAGCCGAAGACTAGCGGGGGCGGAAAGGACCCAGTACTTC. This translates into CASRRLAGAERTQYF.

The chain couples TRBV3-1 (or the pseudogene TRBV3-2) to TRBJ2-7; the D gene is possibly TRBD2 (5 bases). V lost 1 base to trimming and J lost 4 bases, with 14 bases between them. This CDR3 is 15 amino acids long. From germline, CDR1 is LGHDT and CDR2 YNNKEL (reference sequence). The CDR3 reads CASSQGPGSQYEQYF. As DNA, the CDR3 is TGTGCCAGCAGCCAAGGGCCGGGGAGTCAATACGAGCAGTACTTC.

The chain joins TRBV5-6 to TRBJ2-7, with D possibly TRBD1 on 6 matching bases. The V gene lost 4 bases and the J gene lost 3 bases, with 20 bases spanning the gap. The CDR3 runs 16 residues. The germline V gene has CDR1 SGHDT and CDR2 YYEEEE. Written as DNA, the CDR3 is TGTGCCAGCAGCGCGATCTTGGCAGGGGCAGGCTACGAGCAGTACTTC. It is translated as CASSAILAGAGYEQYF.

The table lists this clone with a count of one. The chain joins TRBV4-2 to TRBJ1-5; 9 bases line up with TRBD1. Germline CDR1 is LGHNA and CDR2 is YNFKEQ. With V trimmed by 6 bases and J by 5 bases, 8 bases remained unmatched. The CDR3 is 15 amino acids. The CDR3 region has the DNA TGTGCCAGCAGTCCGGGACAGGGAGAATATCAGCCCCAGCATTTT. As protein: CASSPGQGEYQPQHF.

This clone has only a few counts. The chain recombines TRBV10-2 with TRBJ1-4, with 9 bases lining up with TRBD1. J lost 10 bases, V lost 6 bases, and 9 bases had no gene match. The CDR3 length is 14 residues. Germline CDR1 WSHSY, CDR2 SAAADI. Here the CDR3 reads CASRAGTGSGKLFF. The CDR3 nucleotides read TGCGCCAGCAGAGCCGGGACAGGGAGTGGAAAACTGTTTTTT.

J is TRBJ2-1 and V is TRBV5-1; 12 bases line up with TRBD2. This CDR3 is built from 17 residues. The germline CDR1 and CDR2 sequences are SGHRS and YFSETQ. Trimming at V came to 2 bases and at J to 3 bases, leaving 6 bases not matched to a gene. The CDR3 region has the DNA TGCGCCAGCAGCTTTAGACTAGCGGGGGCCTACTACAATGAGCAGTTCTTC. Amino acids: CASSFRLAGAYYNEQFF.

The chain uses TRBV7-3 and TRBJ2-2; 9 bases fit TRBD1. V lost 2 bases and J lost 7; bases outside the gene matches: 14. This CDR3 is built from 18 residues. Germline-derived CDR1 and CDR2 are SGHTA and FQGTGA. The DNA for the CDR3 is TGTGCCAGCAGCTTACTCGGGGTCCACAGGGGGCTTGGCGGGGAGCTGTTTTTT. This translates into CASSLLGVHRGLGGELFF.

J is TRBJ1-3 and V is TRBV5-8; D not resolved. The germline V gene has CDR1 SGHTS and CDR2 YDEGEE. Trimming cost V 0 bases and J 0 bases, with 7 bases left between them. The length of the CDR3 is 15 residues. CDR3 coding DNA: TGTGCCAGCAGCTTGGGGGCTGTCTCTGGAAACACCATATATTTT. Amino acid sequence: CASSLGAVSGNTIYF.

Note on this clone: This same CDR3 is encoded by further DNA sequences in the sample. The chain uses TRBV7-9 and TRBJ2-7; perhaps TRBD2 as D (5 bases). Germline CDR1 and CDR2: SEHNR and FQNEAQ (reference sequence). CDR3 length: 12 amino acids. Trimming removed 3 bases from V and 3 bases from J, with 6 bases in between. CDR3 region: CASSLGVYEQYF. For the CDR3, the DNA is TGTGCCAGCAGCTTGGGAGTCTACGAGCAGTACTTC.

Details on this clone: One end of the junction is discordant with germline, which a read error may explain. The gene calls are TRBV7-9 and TRBJ1-3; a weak D match, TRBD1 (6 bases). Per germline, CDR1 SEHNR and CDR2 FQNEAQ (reference sequence). The CDR3 runs to 13 residues. The CDR3 DNA follows: TGTGCCAGCAGCTTAGCTGTGGGGGCCCTTGTGCATTTT. As protein: CASSLAVGALVHF.

The rearrangement uses TRBV28 and TRBJ2-7, with 9 bases lining up with TRBD1. V trimming: 7 bases; J trimming: 1 base; junction bases outside the gene matches: 8. The CDR3 has 15 residues. The germline V gene encodes CDR1 MDHEN and CDR2 SYDVKM. CDR3 amino acids: CASIDRGAPSYEQYF. DNA for the CDR3: TGTGCCAGCATAGACAGGGGGGCACCTTCCTACGAGCAGTACTTC.

This sequence joins TRBV3-1 (or the pseudogene TRBV3-2) and TRBJ2-1, with 11 positions matching TRBD1. Per germline, CDR1 LGHDT and CDR2 YNNKEL (reference sequence). Trimming removed 2 bases from V and 6 bases from J; junction bases left unmatched: 3. The CDR3 runs 15 residues. CDR3 DNA: TGTGCCAGCAGCCAACCCGGGACAGGGGGCAATGAGCAGTTCTTC. Protein product: CASSQPGTGGNEQFF.

The V gene is TRBV2, the J gene TRBJ2-2, with 8 positions matching TRBD1. Germline assignment: CDR1 SNHLY and CDR2 FYNNEI. CDR3 length: 21 amino acids. The trim removed 5 bases at V and 0 bases at J, leaving 20 bases unmatched. CDR3 sequence (DNA): TGTGCCAGCAGTTCACTAACGGACAGGGAGAGAAAGAACGCGAACACCGGGGAGCTGTTTTTT. Amino acid sequence: CASSSLTDRERKNANTGELFF.